This T cell receptor (beta chain) was captured by sequencing in a study of response to subunit inactivated influenza vaccine. Study-wide results and limits: A suggestion made by the authors is that each seasonal influenza vaccination recruits few new T cells.

Details on this clonotype: Its matching antigen is unknown.

Trimming stripped 5 bases from V and 2 bases from J, with 19 bases between. CDR3 size: 16 residues. From germline, CDR1 is SGHTA and CDR2 FQGTGA. TCRdb independently ran MiXCR on the RT-PCR reads; one entry per CDR3 protein. The sample comprises hundreds of thousands of distinct CDR3 sequences, roughly 27% of which are singletons, and 1.5% to 2% rests with the top ten. The chain is built from TRBV7-3 and TRBJ2-7; D perhaps matches TRBD2 (6 bases). This TCR was recovered from a man in his forties or fifties who received an inactivated influenza vaccine. The sequencing used CD4+ T cells sorted from PBMCs, collected 5 days after vaccination. The CDR3 loop reads CASSVRGFSGTYEQYF. The CDR3 DNA reads TGTGCCAGCAGCGTAAGAGGCTTTAGCGGAACCTACGAGCAGTACTTC.